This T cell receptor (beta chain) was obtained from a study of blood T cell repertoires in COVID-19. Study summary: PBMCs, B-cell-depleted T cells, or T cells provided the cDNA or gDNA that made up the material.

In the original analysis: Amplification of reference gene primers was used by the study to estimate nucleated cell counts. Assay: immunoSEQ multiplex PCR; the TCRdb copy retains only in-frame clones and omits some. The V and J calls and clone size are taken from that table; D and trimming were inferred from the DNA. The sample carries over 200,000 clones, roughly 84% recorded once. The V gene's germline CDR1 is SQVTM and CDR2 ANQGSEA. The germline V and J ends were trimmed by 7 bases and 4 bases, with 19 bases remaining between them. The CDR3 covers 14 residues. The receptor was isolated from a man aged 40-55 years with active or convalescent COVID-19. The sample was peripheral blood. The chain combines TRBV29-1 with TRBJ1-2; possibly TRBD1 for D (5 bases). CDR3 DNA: TGCAGCGCCCAACAGGTTGGGGGACTCTATGGCTACACCTTC. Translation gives CSAQQVGGLYGYTF. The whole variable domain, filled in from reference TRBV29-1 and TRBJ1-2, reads SAVISQKPSRDICQRGTSLTIQCQVDSQVTMMFWYRQQPGQSLTLIATANQGSEATYESGFVIDKFPISRPNLTFSTLTVSNMSPEDSSIYLCSAQQVGGLYGYTFGSGTRLTVV.